The 30 T cell receptor beta chains below come from one sample, sequenced in a study of T-cell reconstitution after alpha-beta-depleted transplantation in children. Library preparation (for TCRbeta) was performed with unique molecular identifiers. TCRdb itself ran the PCR reads through MiXCR, one entry per CDR3 protein. The data contain hundreds of thousands of distinct CDR3 sequences, 10% to 15% of them singletons. The sequencing here drew on PBMCs, taken from the stem cell graft. All receptors come from a human donor who donated a stem cell graft to a child with Fanconi anemia.

This clonotype was counted ten times or more. The chain is built from TRBV12-3 or TRBV12-4 and TRBJ2-4; D is unresolved. V shed 6 bases and J shed 3 bases, with 12 bases lying between them. The CDR3 contains 14 residues. The CDR3 loop reads CASSYAPGKNIQYF. As DNA, the CDR3 is TGTGCCAGCAGCTACGCACCGGGCAAAAACATTCAGTACTTC.

The rearrangement links TRBV10-2 to TRBJ2-7; a weak D match, TRBD2 (7 bases). CDR3 size: 12 residues. Germline loops: CDR1 WSHSY, CDR2 SAAADI. CDR3 residues: CASSESLGGGNV. The CDR3, as DNA: TGCGCCAGCAGTGAGTCGTTAGGGGGGGGAAACGTC.

J is TRBJ1-1 and V is TRBV5-4; TRBD1 aligns across 10 bases. V lost 3 bases and J lost 0; bases outside the gene matches: 5. The CDR3 contains 16 residues. Germline assignment: CDR1 SGHNT and CDR2 YYREEE (reference sequence). CDR3 amino acids: CASSSGQGELNTEAFF. The CDR3 nucleotides read TGTGCCAGCAGCTCTGGACAGGGGGAGCTGAACACTGAAGCTTTCTTT.

The V gene is TRBV6-6, the J gene TRBJ1-1; TRBD1 might be the D (6 bases). Trimming took off 3 bases at V and 8 bases at J, with 10 bases between the two ends. CDR1 and CDR2 (germline): MNHNY, SVGAGI (reference sequence). The CDR3 is 12 residues long. CDR3 protein: CASSYMDSEAFF. The CDR3 DNA reads TGTGCCAGCAGTTATATGGACAGCGAAGCTTTCTTT.

This clonotype showed up just a few times. V and J are TRBV24-1 and TRBJ2-3; tentative D call: TRBD2 (5 bases). This CDR3 contains 14 residues. Germline CDR1 and CDR2: KGHDR and SFDVKD. V lost 5 bases and J 8 bases, leaving 16 bases between the germline ends. CDR3 nucleotides: TGTGCCACCAGTGGAGTCGGACTGCAGACTACGCAGTATTTT. Protein sequence: CATSGVGLQTTQYF.

This clonotype turned up a few times. The chain combines TRBV20-1 with TRBJ2-1, with a tentative D call TRBD2 (6 bases). The V end lost 0 bases, the J end lost 8 bases, and 14 bases lay between the germline ends. The germline V gene has CDR1 DFQATT and CDR2 SNEGSKA (reference sequence). The CDR3 runs to 14 residues. The CDR3 reads CSARDRRGADEQFF. The CDR3 DNA reads TGCAGTGCTAGAGATCGGCGGGGAGCTGATGAGCAGTTCTTC.

This clonotype was recorded a few times. The chain has TRBV4-3 and TRBJ2-6, with TRBD1 matching 10 bases. CDR1 is LGHNA, CDR2 YSLEER, per germline. The CDR3 totals 17 residues. V trimming: 1 base; J trimming: 1 base; junction bases outside the gene matches: 1. The CDR3 loop is CASSQGDRGSGANVLTF. Written as DNA, the CDR3 is TGCGCCAGCAGCCAAGGGGACAGGGGATCTGGGGCCAACGTCCTGACTTTC.

Ten or more counts support this clonotype. The chain joins TRBV20-1 to TRBJ1-1; 8 nucleotides match TRBD1. The CDR3 is 14 residues long. Trimming removed 5 bases from V and 6 bases from J; junction bases left unmatched: 11. The germline gives CDR1 DFQATT, CDR2 SNEGSKA (reference sequence). DNA for the CDR3: TGCAGTGCTTCGCTTTCAGGGGGCTCGGCTGAAGCTTTCTTT. It codes for CSASLSGGSAEAFF.

This clonotype was found a few times. V gene TRBV4-3 combines with J gene TRBJ2-3; no firm D call. The length of the CDR3 is 13 residues. Germline V lookup: CDR1 LGHNA, CDR2 YSLEER. Trimming pared 1 base from V and 6 bases from J, leaving 8 bases between. The CDR3 is CASSQGTGDTQYF. CDR3 sequence (DNA): TGCGCCAGCAGCCAAGGTACTGGCGATACGCAGTATTTT.

This rearrangement joins TRBV7-2 to TRBJ1-1; D might be TRBD1 (6 bases). Germline CDR1 reads SGHTA; CDR2 reads FQGNSA. The CDR3 spans 15 residues. The V gene lost 4 bases and the J gene lost 1 base, with 13 bases spanning the gap. The DNA for the CDR3 is TGTGCCAGCAGCTCACATTGGACAGCGAACACTGAAGCTTTCTTT. Translation: CASSSHWTANTEAFF.

This clonotype was detected ten times or more. This chain joins TRBV7-2 and TRBJ2-5; no definite D call. V was clipped by 1 base and J by 5 bases, with 8 bases between them. This CDR3 comprises 13 residues. The germline CDR1 and CDR2 sequences are SGHTA and FQGNSA. The CDR3: CASSLEAWETQYF. CDR3 DNA sequence: TGTGCCAGCAGCTTAGAAGCCTGGGAGACCCAGTACTTC.

The V call is TRBV5-8, the J call TRBJ2-1, with no clear D. V was shortened by 6 bases and J by 8 bases, with 21 bases between the two germline ends. The CDR3 has 15 amino acids. Germline V lookup: CDR1 SGHTS, CDR2 YDEGEE. The CDR3 spells CASILPASPPDEQFF. In nucleotides, the CDR3 is TGTGCCAGCATCCTTCCGGCATCTCCCCCCGATGAGCAGTTCTTC.

The chain employs TRBV7-8 and TRBJ2-7, with TRBD1 matching over 9 bases. Germline V gives CDR1 SGHVS, CDR2 FQNEAQ. After removal of 6 bases from V and 4 bases from J, the junction contained 7 bases not matched to a gene. The CDR3 is 14 residues long. CDR3 DNA: TGTGCCAGCAGTTCCAGGACAGGGGAGTACGAGCAGTACTTC. Protein product: CASSSRTGEYEQYF.

This clonotype was counted only a few times. The CDR3 bases are TGTGCCAGCAGCTTAGATGTAGGGAACACTGAAGCTTTCTTT. This translates into CASSLDVGNTEAFF. The chain couples TRBV7-9 to TRBJ1-1; D is unresolved. The germline CDR1 and CDR2 sequences are SEHNR and FQNEAQ (reference sequence). Trimming removed 1 base from V and 1 base from J, with 7 bases in between. This CDR3 spans 14 amino acids.

This clonotype showed up many times. The genes are TRBV20-1 and TRBJ2-3; D is perhaps TRBD2 (5 bases). Trimming removed 6 bases at V and 2 bases at J, with 18 bases between. CDR3 length: 15 residues. Germline-derived CDR1 and CDR2 are DFQATT and SNEGSKA (reference sequence). The CDR3 is CSAGSRGINTDTQYF. The DNA of the CDR3 is TGCAGTGCGGGAAGTCGAGGGATTAACACAGATACGCAGTATTTT.

In this sample, this clonotype turned up a few times. The chain recombines TRBV5-1 with TRBJ1-2; weak D call: TRBD1 (5 bases). Per the germline V gene, CDR1 is SGHRS and CDR2 is YFSETQ. This CDR3 contains 12 residues. Trimming cost V 7 bases and J 6 bases, with 13 bases left between them. DNA of the CDR3: TGCGCCAGCGGTAATCCAGGGAATGGCTACACCTTC. Protein: CASGNPGNGYTF.

This clonotype was seen at least ten times. The chain couples TRBV6-2 or TRBV6-3 to TRBJ2-1, with D maybe TRBD2 (5 bases). Germline CDR1 reads MNHEY; CDR2 reads SVGEGT. V lost 2 bases, J lost 8 bases, and 7 bases lay in between. The CDR3 is 12 amino acids. CDR3 loop: CASSYAEDEQFF. CDR3 DNA: TGTGCCAGCAGTTACGCGGAGGATGAGCAGTTCTTC.

As regards this clonotype: A much larger clone lies a single base off, so this may be a read error. Since the CDR3 does not end with the conserved phenylalanine or tryptophan, this likely comes from a read error. The rearrangement joins TRBV5-1 to TRBJ1-1; possibly TRBD1 for D (6 bases). Germline CDR1 reads SGHRS; CDR2 reads YFSETQ. This CDR3 contains 13 residues. V lost 0 bases and J lost 8, with 11 bases in between. CDR3 loop: CASSLVGGQEAFS. The CDR3 DNA reads as TGCGCCAGCAGCTTGGTTGGGGGGCAGGAAGCTTTCTCT.

Many counts were recorded for this clonotype. The J gene is TRBJ2-3, the V gene TRBV5-1; 9 positions match TRBD2. In germline, CDR1 is SGHRS, CDR2 YFSETQ. The CDR3 spans 14 residues. Trimming took 2 bases from V and 5 from J; bases not matched to a gene: 3. Here the CDR3 reads CASSLMTSGDTQYF. The CDR3, as DNA: TGCGCCAGCAGCTTAATGACTAGCGGAGATACGCAGTATTTT.

This chain joins TRBV18 and TRBJ2-1; 14 bases match TRBD2. The CDR3 spans 17 residues. Germline V gene sequence: CDR1 KGHSH, CDR2 LQKENI. J was trimmed by 10 bases and V by 3 bases; bases with no gene match: 11. CDR3 loop: CASSPLSTSGGAGEQFF. DNA for the CDR3: TGTGCCAGCTCACCTCTATCGACTAGCGGGGGGGCCGGCGAGCAGTTCTTC.

In this sample, this clonotype turned up many times. The chain is built from TRBV5-1 and TRBJ2-3; 12 nucleotides align to TRBD1. The CDR3 runs to 16 residues. The V gene end was trimmed by 3 bases and the J gene end by 3 bases; junction bases not matched to a gene: 5. Germline V lookup: CDR1 SGHRS, CDR2 YFSETQ. CDR3 residues: CASSYGTGGWTDTQYF. The CDR3 coding sequence is TGCGCCAGCAGCTATGGGACAGGGGGCTGGACAGATACGCAGTATTTT.

This clonotype has ten or more counts. The chain joins TRBV5-1 to TRBJ1-1; TRBD1 is a possible D gene (6 bases). The CDR3 has 14 amino acids. V gave up 4 bases and J gave up 0 bases, with 10 bases separating them. Germline-derived CDR1 and CDR2 are SGHRS and YFSETQ. The CDR3 DNA follows: TGCGCCAGCAGCACCGGACAGATGAACACTGAAGCTTTCTTT. Translation: CASSTGQMNTEAFF.

The chain joins TRBV20-1 to TRBJ2-6, with D perhaps being TRBD1 or TRBD2 (5 bases each). The V end lost 0 bases, the J end lost 0 bases, and 15 bases lay between the germline ends. The germline gives CDR1 DFQATT, CDR2 SNEGSKA (reference sequence). This CDR3 comprises 18 residues. DNA of the CDR3: TGCAGTGCTAGAGATGGGACCACGGGGAGCTCTGGGGCCAACGTCCTGACTTTC. Translating gives CSARDGTTGSSGANVLTF.

The chain combines TRBV4-2 with TRBJ2-5, with 9 bases identical to TRBD2. Germline-derived CDR1 and CDR2 are LGHNA and YNFKEQ. With V trimmed by 4 bases and J by 2 bases, 5 bases remained unmatched. CDR3 length equals 15 residues. For the CDR3, the DNA is TGTGCCAGCAGCCTTTATAGCGGGGGACAAGAGACCCAGTACTTC. Protein: CASSLYSGGQETQYF.

This clonotype was recorded only once. This chain links TRBV25-1 with TRBJ2-1, with no clear D. This CDR3 contains 14 residues. Germline CDR1 is MGHDK and CDR2 is SYGVNS. V dropped 5 bases and J dropped 0 bases, with 8 bases sitting between them. Here the CDR3 DNA reads TGTGCCAGCAGTTGGACCAGCTCCTACAATGAGCAGTTCTTC. This encodes CASSWTSSYNEQFF.

The chain uses TRBV6-5 and TRBJ1-6; D not resolved. CDR3 length: 16 amino acids. V was cut by 4 bases and J by 6 bases, with 16 bases left in between. Germline V lookup: CDR1 MNHEY, CDR2 SVGAGI. This CDR3 is CASSFSGLRSNSPLHF. CDR3 sequence (DNA): TGTGCCAGCAGTTTCTCCGGGTTGAGGAGTAATTCACCCCTCCACTTT.

This clonotype was detected only a few times. The CDR3, as DNA: TGCGCCAGCAGCCTCGATCGCAGGACAGGGCTCGACATTCAGTACTTC. Amino acid sequence: CASSLDRRTGLDIQYF. The rearrangement joins TRBV5-1 to TRBJ2-4; 8 nucleotides match TRBD1. The CDR3 contains 16 residues. J gave up 8 bases and V 4 bases, and 14 bases lay outside the gene matches. The germline CDR1 and CDR2 sequences are SGHRS and YFSETQ.

This clonotype has a count of ten or more. No conserved phenylalanine or tryptophan ends this CDR3, so it is likely a read error. Because the CDR3's place on the DNA is in doubt, the DNA is left out and the CDR3 is given as listed by TCRdb. V and J are TRBV10-3 and TRBJ1-2; the table's D call, TRBD1, has no DNA check behind it. The length of the CDR3 is 11 amino acids, counting both ends. Germline V CDR1 and CDR2: ENHRY, SYGVKD. CDR3: CAIKTGYQLSV.

This clonotype was seen ten or more times. This rearrangement joins TRBV5-5 to TRBJ2-3, with D unresolved. There are 12 residues in the CDR3. V gave up 4 bases and J gave up 7 bases, with 10 bases separating them. Germline lookup yields CDR1 SGHKS and CDR2 YYEKEE (reference sequence). CDR3 bases: TGTGCCAGCAGCAAAGTATATAATACGCAGTATTTT. Amino acid sequence: CASSKVYNTQYF.

The chain combines TRBV12-3 or TRBV12-4 with TRBJ1-5; D unclear. This CDR3 contains 13 residues. Trimming removed 7 bases from V and 0 bases from J, with 7 bases in between. The CDR3 coding sequence is TGTGCCAGCAATTCGAATAGCAATCAGCCCCAGCATTTT. Translating gives CASNSNSNQPQHF.